Presented here are 6 T cell receptor beta chains from one specimen sequenced in a study of molecular identifiers for immune sequencing clone quantification. TCRdb itself ran the PCR reads through MiXCR, one entry per CDR3 protein. The sample comprises under 600,000 distinct CDR3 sequences, around 21% of which are singletons, and around 0.84% rests with the top ten. The source material was naive CD8+ T cells from blood, with Jurkat cell RNA spiked in. The subset was: FACS-sorted CD8+CD4-CCR7+CD45RA+ naive T cells. These receptors were taken from a human donor in good health. Some libraries in this study had Jurkat cell RNA spiked in.

This clonotype was seen more than once but under ten times. V gene TRBV27 combines with J gene TRBJ2-7; weak D call: TRBD2 (5 bases). The germline CDR1 and CDR2 sequences are MNHEY and SMNVEV (reference sequence). The CDR3 runs 14 residues. Trimming pared 4 bases from V and 3 bases from J, leaving 13 bases between. Here the CDR3 reads CASSSGRVLYEQYF. In DNA form, the CDR3 reads TGTGCCAGCAGTTCTGGGCGGGTCCTCTACGAGCAGTACTTC.

The chain has TRBV7-6 and TRBJ2-3; the D gene is possibly TRBD1 (5 bases). This CDR3 comprises 17 residues. The germline V and J ends were trimmed by 3 bases and 4 bases, with 20 bases remaining between them. Germline CDR1 and CDR2: SGHVS and FNYEAQ. CDR3 residues: CASSLPYGQRNADTQYF. CDR3 sequence (DNA): TGTGCCAGCAGCTTGCCCTACGGACAACGGAACGCAGATACGCAGTATTTT.

This clonotype was observed at least ten times. V and J are TRBV5-6 and TRBJ2-3; D is undetermined. Deletions cut 4 bases from V and 4 bases from J, with 10 bases between. The CDR3 loop spans 13 amino acids. CDR1 and CDR2 (germline): SGHDT, YYEEEE. As DNA, the CDR3 is TGTGCCAGCAGCCTAGGACCATCAGATACGCAGTATTTT. This gives the protein CASSLGPSDTQYF.

With respect to this clonotype: Just one base apart from a much larger clone, this may be a read error. The rearrangement links TRBV12-3 or TRBV12-4 to TRBJ1-6, with D possibly being TRBD1 (5 bases). This CDR3 contains 14 residues. The V and J ends lost 4 bases and 4 bases respectively, with 8 bases between them. CDR3: CASSCGAYNSPLHF. CDR3 bases: TGTGCCAGCAGTTGCGGGGCGTATAATTCACCCCTCCACTTT.

This clonotype came up many times. The V gene is TRBV6-5, the J gene TRBJ2-7; D gene ambiguous. Germline V CDR1 and CDR2: MNHEY, SVGAGI. The CDR3 is 17 amino acids. Trimming took off 0 bases at V and 0 bases at J, with 15 bases between the two ends. CDR3 residues: CASSYSKMEVTSYEQYF. In DNA, the CDR3 is TGTGCCAGCAGTTACTCGAAGATGGAAGTTACCTCCTACGAGCAGTACTTC.

This clonotype appeared many times. V usage is TRBV20-1 and J usage is TRBJ2-2; 10 nucleotides align to TRBD2. The J segment lost 6 bases and the V segment lost 7 bases, leaving 5 bases of the junction unmatched. This CDR3 spans 13 amino acids. Per germline, CDR1 DFQATT and CDR2 SNEGSKA (reference sequence). For the CDR3, the DNA is TGCAGTGAGCGAGCGGGGGGGCCCGGGGAGCTGTTTTTT. Amino acid sequence: CSERAGGPGELFF.